This record looks at one TCR beta chain sequence and its context. This clonotype was found a few times. The specificity of this receptor is unknown. No per-base quality is available; no much larger clone lies one base away. These data come from a study of T-cell memory formation after mild COVID-19 (dated by TCRdb to about 2021). General notes on the study: Most TCR sequence clusters were specific to one of the two donors. In two donors, T-cell clones that expanded and contracted after mild COVID-19 were tracked by sequencing TCRalpha and TCRbeta repertoires over time. The cohort was made up of two young adult volunteers, one female and one male, who were previously healthy.

PBMCs were isolated by Ficoll-Paque density gradient centrifugation. The research as a whole found: Clones that contracted from day 15 to 85 showed balanced CD4/CD8 phenotypes, whereas a second wave of clones that expanded from day 15 to 37 leaned towards CD4+. Whether the second-wave clones peaking on day 37 were SARS-CoV-2 specific was not confirmed. Some responding clones were detected in pre-infection memory, suggesting pre-existing cross-reactive memory T cells joined the SARS-CoV-2 response. Only a couple of mild cases were covered in the study, and larger cohorts including severe cases with pre-infection samples were considered necessary. Contracting CD4+ clones were located mainly in the CM and EM memory subsets, whereas CD8+ clones were found to be enriched in EMRA.

From a lookup of the germline V gene, CDR1 and CDR2 are SGHTA and FQGTGA. V has 4 bases trimmed and J has 3 bases trimmed; junction bases matching no gene number 5. From the cysteine up to the phenylalanine, the CDR3 has a length of 15 residues. Only the CDR3 part of the read is kept: 45 bases, read in frame from the first base. TCRdb shows the sequencer as Illumina NovaSeq 6000. Using 5'RACE with constant-segment primers, TCRalpha and TCRbeta cDNA libraries were constructed, with sample barcodes and unique molecular identifiers added in the process. RNA was extracted from every sample with Trizol reagent. Libraries were amplified in two PCR steps, with a second sample barcode and Illumina TruSeq adapters added in the second step. Sequencing of the libraries was done on an Illumina NovaSeq, producing 2 x 150 bp paired-end reads. For the original study's pipeline: The reads were demultiplexed and collapsed into UMI-guided consensus sequences using migec v1.2.7. With mixcr v2.1.11, UMI consensuses were aligned to TRA and TRB V and J templates and assembled into clonotypes. Expanded or contracted clonotypes were those called significant by both edgeR and NoisET, with noise models trained on biological replicates. For edgeR calls, the cutoffs were a false discovery rate-adjusted p below 0.01 and a log2 fold-change threshold of 1. As an exploratory analysis of dynamics, max-normalized trajectories of the 1000 most abundant clonotypes were examined by PCA with hierarchical clustering. Separately sequenced CD4+ and CD8+ repertoires were used to assign a CD4 or CD8 phenotype to each responding clone. The raw public data were reprocessed by TCRdb itself: fastp quality trimming at Q25, MiXCR clonotype calling, in-frame beta chains only. CDR3 protein duplicates are merged, each entry listing the most common genes and DNA. TCRdb assigned the V and J calls; the authors' analysis was not used. The sample includes about 200,000 distinct CDR3 sequences, with around 9.1% observed a single time. The top ten clonotypes cover roughly 4% of the sample.

The TCR originated in a man younger than 35 who had mild COVID-19 (a few samples of this study predate the infection). The sample titles of this study are shuffled in the database, so cell type and time point are left out; the donor was told from shared clones. Sequencing was done on a sample of PBMCs or a T cell subset sorted from them (not recorded which). The sequence links TRBV7-3 to TRBJ2-3; the central 9 bases match TRBD1. The CDR3 amino acid sequence is: CASSSPDRGTDTQYF. The DNA sequence is given as TGTGCCAGCAGCTCCCCGGACAGGGGTACAGATACGCAGTATTTT.